This paragraph covers one T cell receptor beta chain sequence. Its antigen is still unknown. In the germline V gene, CDR1 corresponds to SGHTA and CDR2 to FQGTGA. CDR3 length: 16 amino acids, cysteine to phenylalanine. DNA is not on record. The sample comes from a study of CXCR3-negative and CXCR3-positive naive CD8 T cells (dated by TCRdb to the late 2010s). A note on the overall study: In total, about 140 million TRB reads were obtained, or roughly 1.5 +/- 0.3 million reads per library. For the TRBV-TRBJ cluster analysis, the naive subsets came from a handful of donors, while the memory cells came from 3 donors. Diversity and physicochemical repertoire analyses covered approximately 10 donors pooled from two independent experiments.

The reads were generated on a NextSeq 550. The Human TCR Profiling Kit (MiLaboratory) was used to make UMI-labeled 5' RACE TRB cDNA libraries. cDNA synthesis used the entire amount of extracted RNA, and PCR amplification then used the entire amount of cDNA produced. Libraries were prepared in parallel using an identical number of PCR cycles. As for how the authors treated the data: About 50,000 +/- 9,200 unique UMI-labeled TRB cDNA molecules per library were extracted with MIGEC and MiXCR, with at least two reads per UMI required. On average, each library contained about 40,000 +/- 10,000 functional in-frame TRB CDR3 nucleotide clonotypes without stop codons. After downsampling to 5000 UMI-labeled TRB molecules per sample, diversity metrics, including normalized Shannon-Wiener and Chao1, were computed in VDJtools. Clonotype-size-weighted physicochemical properties of the central five CDR3 residues (interaction energy, strength, volume and Kidera factor 4) were computed in VDJtools. The reads were reprocessed in TCRdb, with one entry per CDR3 protein sequence and no accompanying DNA. None of the V and J calls come from the authors' own analysis; TCRdb made them. The sample's table lists a count of roughly 89,000 distinct CDR3 sequences. Clones ranked in the top ten supply 0.85% to 1.4% of the sample.

Each CD8+ T cell subset was flow-sorted in triplicate, with about 320,000 cells per subset placed directly into RLT lysis buffer. To keep memory contaminants out, a stringent definition of naive CD8+ T cells was applied: CD45RO-CCR7+CD27+CD95-. Standard density gradient centrifugation was used to isolate peripheral blood mononuclear cells from buffy coats. Naive CXCR3-negative and CXCR3-positive CD8+ T cells were flow-sorted using a FACSAria III. Total RNA was extracted from sorted cells using an RNeasy Mini Kit. The study at large found these results: Within the same donor, TRBV-TRBJ usage looked similar between naive CXCR3-negative and CXCR3-positive cells, but memory cells had distinct patterns. Freshly isolated PBMCs were used for most assays because CXCR3 expression went down partially after cryopreservation. TRB CDR3s from CXCR3-positive naive cells showed higher hydrophobicity (lower Kidera factor 4), lower energy, and higher strength and volume indices than CXCR3-negative naive cells. Both naive subsets had comparably high repertoire diversity, while memory CD8+ T cells had much lower repertoire diversity. Because surface CD5, which has been linked to self-reactivity in mice, was comparable between naive subsets, TCR interaction strength was also inferred from TRB CDR3 physicochemical properties.

This TCR derives from a human donor in good health. Some clones in this sample may be carry-over from other donors' samples. The chain couples TRBV7-3 to TRBJ2-1; without DNA, the TCRdb call of TRBD2 cannot be checked. Sequencing was done on a sample of naive CXCR3- CD8+ T cells from blood. Per the publication, the cell subset or site label means: CD45RO-CCR7+CD27+CD95- naive CD8+ T cells lacking CXCR3 (TNR3-). CDR3 region: CASSYHTAGGYNEQFF.